The TCR beta chain described here comes from a study of T cells in Graves' hyperthyroidism and ophthalmopathy. Across the study: Peripheral blood was taken when the disease was first diagnosed, before any treatment began.

Graves' hyperthyroidism without ophthalmopathy progression within 18 months was termed stable. General study findings and limits: Separation of ophthalmopathy from stable hyperthyroidism was achieved by a 13 V-J model. Most thyroid-expanded clonotypes above 0.001 were also found in blood.

In its sample, this clonotype was seen many times. As yet, its antigen is unknown. This CDR3 comprises 15 residues. Trimming cost V 8 bases and J 2 bases; bases outside gene matches: 10. Germline CDR1 and CDR2: MNHEY and SMNVEV (reference sequence). Amplification targeted TCR beta CDR3 regions from RNA transcripts. During a first-round RT-PCR of the TCR CDR3, the HTBI primer set was used. TCRdb re-called the multiplex PCR reads with MiXCR, one entry per CDR3 protein. This sample has 550,000 to 800,000 distinct CDR3 sequences, with less than 20% found just once. This TCR derives from a man aged 18 to 30 with Graves' hyperthyroidism. Sequences were obtained from blood. The chain uses TRBV27 and TRBJ2-3; 7 bases match TRBD2. CDR3 nucleotides: TGTGCCAGCGTGAGGCTAGCGGACTCCACAGATACGCAGTATTTT. It translates to CASVRLADSTDTQYF.